The clone carrying this TCR beta chain was counted between two and nine times. Here immunoSEQ multiplex PCR was the method, and the copy in TCRdb shows in-frame clones only, minus some. The sample yields tens of thousands of clones, roughly 80% seen once. This entry belongs to a study of OX40 agonist ivuxolimab in advanced cancers. Germline V CDR1 and CDR2: SGHVS, FNYEAQ. CDR3 length equals 14 residues. V lost 1 base to trimming and J lost 2 bases, with 6 bases between them. Here the sequenced sample was CD4+ or CD8+ T cells sorted from blood, taken in a trial of the OX40 agonist ivuxolimab. V gene TRBV7-6 combines with J gene TRBJ2-1, with D possibly being TRBD1 (5 bases). The receptor comes from an adult with an advanced solid tumor such as melanoma, head and neck, liver or kidney cancer. The CDR3 DNA follows: TGTGCCAGCAGCTTAGAGGGGCCCTACAATGAGCAGTTCTTC. Protein sequence: CASSLEGPYNEQFF.